This T cell receptor (beta chain) was identified during a study of blood T cell repertoires in COVID-19. The wider study: The origin of the acute and convalescent COVID-19 samples was the United States, Italy and Spain. In each case, the material was cDNA or gDNA derived from T cells, B-cell-depleted T cells, or PBMCs.

Original processing notes: Amplifying reference gene primers gave estimates of nucleated cell counts. Produced via immunoSEQ multiplex PCR; TCRdb's table is partial and in-frame only. For V, J and clone size, that table is used; D and trimming come from the DNA. This repertoire shows around 50,000 clones, 70% to 90% found once; its top ten account for less than 5.5%. V lost 3 bases to trimming and J lost 7 bases, with 10 bases between them. The CDR3 extends over 13 amino acids. Germline CDR1 is SGHTA and CDR2 is FQGNSA. The source material was peripheral blood. The J gene is TRBJ1-3, the V gene TRBV7-2; D unclear. The receptor comes from a human donor in a cohort sampled during active COVID-19. The CDR3 region is CASSFPPKNTIYF. The DNA for the CDR3 is TGTGCCAGCAGCTTCCCCCCTAAGAACACCATATATTTT. The full variable domain, completed using reference TRBV7-2 and TRBJ1-3, is GAGVSQSPSNKVTEKGKDVELRCDPISGHTALYWYRQSLGQGLEFLIYFQGNSAPDKSGLPSDRFSAERTGGSVSTLTIQRTQQEDSAVYLCASSFPPKNTIYFGEGSWLTVV.